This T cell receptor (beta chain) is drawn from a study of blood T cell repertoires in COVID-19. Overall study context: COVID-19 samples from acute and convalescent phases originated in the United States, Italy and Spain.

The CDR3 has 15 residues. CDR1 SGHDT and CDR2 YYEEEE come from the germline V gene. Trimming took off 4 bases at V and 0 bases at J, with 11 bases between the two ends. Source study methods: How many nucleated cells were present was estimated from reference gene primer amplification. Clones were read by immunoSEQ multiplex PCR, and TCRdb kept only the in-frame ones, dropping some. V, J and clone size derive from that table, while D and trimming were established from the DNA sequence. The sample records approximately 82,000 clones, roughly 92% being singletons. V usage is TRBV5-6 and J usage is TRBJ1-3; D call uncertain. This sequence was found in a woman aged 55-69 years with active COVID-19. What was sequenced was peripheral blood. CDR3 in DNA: TGTGCCAGCAGCGCAGGACTGATCTCTGGAAACACCATATATTTT. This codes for CASSAGLISGNTIYF.